The 21 T cell receptor beta chains in this list originate from one sample, sequenced in a study of blood T cell repertoires in COVID-19 (dated by TCRdb to the early 2020s). Library preparation was by the immunoSEQ multiplex PCR assay. TCRdb holds this immuneACCESS table with in-frame rearrangements only. Some clones are missing; in checked studies, unresolved V genes explain under half, and the rest has no known cause. For this sample the table gives roughly 190,000 clones, of which 70% to 90% were detected only once. The ten largest clones represent 6% to 7.5% of the sample. Sample: peripheral blood. All receptors come from a woman aged 80 or over in a cohort sampled during active or convalescent COVID-19.

The chain has TRBV28 and TRBJ2-5; TRBD2 agrees at 7 bases. The germline gives CDR1 MDHEN, CDR2 SYDVKM. With 6 bases clipped from V and 5 bases from J, the junction kept 15 bases outside the gene matches. CDR3 length: 16 residues. CDR3 protein: CASSPSYAGVRETQYF. CDR3 bases: TGTGCCAGCAGCCCATCCTATGCGGGGGTTCGGGAGACCCAGTACTTC.

The V gene is TRBV5-5, the J gene TRBJ1-5; D may be TRBD1 (5 bases). The CDR3 totals 15 residues. The V gene lost 1 base and the J gene lost 0 bases, with 8 bases spanning the gap. Germline V CDR1 and CDR2: SGHKS, YYEKEE (reference sequence). The CDR3 protein is CASSLRGNSNQPQHF. CDR3 sequence (DNA): TGTGCCAGCAGCTTGAGGGGCAATAGCAATCAGCCCCAGCATTTT.

The V and J genes are TRBV24-1 and TRBJ1-2; tentative D call: TRBD1 (6 bases). Trimming left V 9 bases short and J 0 bases short, with 10 bases between. The CDR3 extends over 13 amino acids. Germline-derived CDR1 and CDR2 are KGHDR and SFDVKD. The CDR3 protein is CATSWGPNYGYTF. The CDR3 bases are TGTGCCACCTCATGGGGGCCTAACTATGGCTACACCTTC.

This chain connects TRBV6-1 to TRBJ1-2, with D uncertain. With 0 bases removed from V and 6 bases from J, the gap between germline ends came to 14 bases. CDR1 is MNHNS, CDR2 SASEGT, per germline. The CDR3 runs to 15 residues. The CDR3 loop reads CASSEALYLGDGYTF. DNA for the CDR3: TGTGCCAGCAGTGAAGCTTTGTATCTCGGGGATGGCTACACCTTC.

The chain recombines TRBV29-1 with TRBJ1-4; 8 bases match TRBD1. Germline assignment: CDR1 SQVTM and CDR2 ANQGSEA. V lost 3 bases and J lost 6; bases outside the gene matches: 3. The CDR3 length is 13 residues. CDR3 sequence (DNA): TGCAGCGTTGAGTCAGGGGGCGATGAAAAACTGTTTTTT. Translated, it gives CSVESGGDEKLFF.

The V call is TRBV28, the J call TRBJ1-4; 9 nucleotides agree with TRBD1. This CDR3 has 15 amino acids. V lost 6 bases to trimming and J lost 7 bases; unmatched junction nucleotides: 9. Germline CDR1 is MDHEN and CDR2 is SYDVKM. CDR3 loop: CASRLSGTGPEKLFF. The CDR3 coding sequence is TGTGCCAGCAGGCTGTCCGGGACAGGGCCTGAAAAACTGTTTTTT.

The chain has TRBV12-5 and TRBJ2-2, with TRBD1 identical over 7 bases. CDR3 size: 17 residues. The V gene's germline CDR1 is LGHNT and CDR2 FRNRAP. V lost 0 bases, J lost 4 bases, and 8 bases stayed unmatched. The CDR3 bases are TGTGCTAGTGGTTTGGTAAGAGGGGGCGCAGGCACCGGGGAGCTGTTTTTT. Its translation: CASGLVRGGAGTGELFF.

The chain carries TRBV9 and TRBJ2-2, with D perhaps matching TRBD2 (5 bases). V was clipped by 4 bases and J by 4 bases, with 14 bases between them. CDR1 is SGDLS, CDR2 YYNGEE, per germline. The CDR3 is 15 amino acids. CDR3 loop: CASSLSSGFTGELFF. The CDR3 DNA is TGTGCCAGCAGCCTTTCAAGCGGTTTCACCGGGGAGCTGTTTTTT. Using reference TRBV9 and TRBJ2-2 for the parts outside the CDR3, the full variable domain is DSGVTQTPKHLITATGQRVTLRCSPRSGDLSVYWYQQSLDQGLQFLIQYYNGEERAKGNILERFSAQQFPDLHSELNLSSLELGDSALYFCASSLSSGFTGELFFGEGSRLTVL.

This chain connects TRBV10-2 to TRBJ2-7; tentative D call: TRBD2 (5 bases). CDR1 is WSHSY, CDR2 SAAADI, per germline. The V end was cut by 10 bases, the J end by 4 bases, with 14 bases between. The CDR3 is made up of 12 amino acids. The CDR3 DNA reads TGCGCCACCTGGTCCGGGGAGTACGAGCAGTACGTC. Protein: CATWSGEYEQYV.

The chain combines TRBV29-1 with TRBJ1-6, with D possibly matching TRBD1 (6 bases). V lost 7 bases, J lost 6 bases, and 13 bases lay in between. The CDR3 runs 13 residues. Germline V CDR1 and CDR2: SQVTM, ANQGSEA. CDR3 residues: CSAQMDSNSPLHF. The CDR3 region has the DNA TGCAGCGCCCAAATGGACAGTAATTCACCCCTCCACTTT.

The J gene is TRBJ1-1, the V gene TRBV5-5; 7 nucleotides align to TRBD1. V lost 5 bases and J lost 0; bases outside the gene matches: 13. The CDR3 has 17 residues. Germline-derived CDR1 and CDR2 are SGHKS and YYEKEE (reference sequence). The CDR3 nucleotides are TGTGCCAGCAGGATGGGGGTGGGACAGACCTTGAACACTGAAGCTTTCTTT. Translating gives CASRMGVGQTLNTEAFF.

V gene TRBV30 combines with J gene TRBJ1-1; no definite D call. With 0 bases removed from V and 1 base from J, the gap between germline ends came to 6 bases. This CDR3 is 13 amino acids long. Germline lookup yields CDR1 GTSNPN and CDR2 SVGIG (reference sequence). For the CDR3, the DNA is TGTGCCTGGAGTGTACAGAGGAACACTGAAGCTTTCTTT. This gives the protein CAWSVQRNTEAFF.

The chain joins TRBV29-1 to TRBJ2-1; 9 bases align to TRBD1. Germline CDR1 SQVTM, CDR2 ANQGSEA. Trimming cost V 5 bases and J 4 bases; bases outside gene matches: 6. This CDR3 is built from 14 residues. The CDR3 loop is CSVRTGADYNEQFF. The CDR3 nucleotides are TGCAGCGTTAGGACAGGGGCGGATTACAATGAGCAGTTCTTC.

The rearrangement uses TRBV4-3 and TRBJ2-5; tentative D call: TRBD2 (6 bases). The germline gives CDR1 LGHNA, CDR2 YSLEER. Between the trimmed V and J ends, which lost 0 bases and 1 base, there was a span of 9 bases. The CDR3 length is 15 residues. CDR3 sequence (DNA): TGCGCCAGCAGCCAAGATTTACTAGCCCAAGAGACCCAGTACTTC. Amino acid sequence: CASSQDLLAQETQYF.

This chain joins TRBV5-4 and TRBJ2-5, with 9 bases aligning to TRBD1. Germline values: CDR1 SGHNT, CDR2 YYREEE (reference sequence). This CDR3 spans 14 amino acids. Germline trimming cut 4 bases from V and 0 bases from J; bases unmatched to any gene: 1. The CDR3 region is CASSGQGYQETQYF. In nucleotides, the CDR3 is TGTGCCAGCAGCGGACAGGGGTACCAAGAGACCCAGTACTTC.

This rearrangement joins TRBV9 to TRBJ1-2; possible D gene TRBD1, 5 bases. The CDR3 length is 15 residues. The ends were cut back, 4 bases at V and 6 bases at J, with 19 bases in the middle. The germline CDR1 and CDR2 sequences are SGDLS and YYNGEE. CDR3 nucleotide sequence: TGTGCCAGCAGCCCACTGGGGCTGGCGGCGAATGGCTACACCTTC. It yields the protein CASSPLGLAANGYTF.

This clone was seen repeatedly, ten times or more. V is TRBV6-4 and J is TRBJ2-2, with D possibly being TRBD1 (6 bases). This CDR3 region has 15 residues. Germline assignment: CDR1 MRHNA and CDR2 SNTAGT. The V end lost 4 bases, the J end lost 2 bases, and 11 bases lay between the germline ends. Here the CDR3 DNA reads TGTGCCAGCAGTGCGGACAGACTTAACACCGGGGAGCTGTTTTTT. Translating gives CASSADRLNTGELFF.

V and J are TRBV11-2 and TRBJ1-4; the D is unclear. Germline-derived CDR1 and CDR2 are SGHAT and FQNNGV. This CDR3 has 14 amino acids. V lost 3 bases and J lost 4, with 9 bases in between. DNA for the CDR3: TGTGCCAGCAGCTTTAGAGGGTATAATGAAAAACTGTTTTTT. Translating gives CASSFRGYNEKLFF.

This clone appeared a few times. This chain links TRBV15 with TRBJ2-2; no reliable D call. CDR1 LNHNV and CDR2 YYDKDF come from the germline V gene (reference sequence). The CDR3 sequence is 16 residues long. The V gene lost 4 bases and the J gene lost 4 bases, with 16 bases spanning the gap. DNA of the CDR3: TGTGCCACCAGCACCCCCCCCGGCGGAACCACCGGGGAGCTGTTTTTT. It encodes CATSTPPGGTTGELFF.

The chain links TRBV2 to TRBJ1-3; D gene unclear. The CDR3 runs to 17 residues. Trimming took off 1 base at V and 0 bases at J, with 13 bases between the two ends. Germline values: CDR1 SNHLY, CDR2 FYNNEI. The CDR3 region is CASSEVGVLSSGNTIYF. The CDR3, as DNA: TGTGCCAGCAGTGAAGTGGGCGTGTTGAGCTCTGGAAACACCATATATTTT.

This clone occurred once. The rearrangement links TRBV28 to TRBJ1-2, with D possibly matching TRBD1 (5 bases). Germline CDR1 reads MDHEN; CDR2 reads SYDVKM. V dropped 5 bases and J dropped 2 bases, with 12 bases sitting between them. This CDR3 spans 14 amino acids. CDR3 nucleotides: TGTGCCAGCAGTATTCTAGACAGAAACTATGGCTACACCTTC. Translation: CASSILDRNYGYTF.